Presented here are 32 T cell receptor beta chains from one specimen sequenced in a study of T cell responses to AZD1222 COVID-19 vaccine. Assay: immunoSEQ multiplex PCR; the TCRdb copy retains only in-frame clones and omits some. The table includes around 120,000 clones, 70% to 90% detected once. The material sequenced was peripheral blood, taken 28 days after the second AZD1222 dose. Source of these receptors: an adult who received the AZD1222 COVID-19 vaccine.

J is TRBJ1-4 and V is TRBV5-8; perhaps TRBD1 as D (5 bases). This CDR3 region has 13 residues. Germline V gene data show CDR1 as SGHTS and CDR2 as YDEGEE. The ends were cut back, 1 base at V and 7 bases at J, with 8 bases in the middle. CDR3 protein: CASSLKQVEKLFF. The DNA of the CDR3 is TGTGCCAGCAGCTTGAAACAGGTTGAAAAACTGTTTTTT.

This clone was seen just once. The chain recombines TRBV7-2 with TRBJ2-3; no clear D. In germline, CDR1 is SGHTA, CDR2 FQGNSA. The CDR3 is 15 residues long. V lost 1 base to trimming and J lost 1 base, with 9 bases between them. In DNA form, the CDR3 reads TGTGCCAGCAGCTTAGTCGTGGCGGGCACAGATACGCAGTATTTT. It is translated as CASSLVVAGTDTQYF.

V is TRBV24-1 and J is TRBJ2-1; D might be TRBD1 or TRBD2, each matching 5 bases. The V end lost 5 bases, the J end lost 7 bases, and 20 bases lay between the germline ends. Germline V CDR1 and CDR2: KGHDR, SFDVKD. The CDR3 extends over 16 amino acids. The CDR3 DNA sequence: TGTGCCACCAGTGGGGGCGGGCTAGTTTATAGAAATGAGCAGTTCTTC. Protein product: CATSGGGLVYRNEQFF.

The rearrangement links TRBV28 to TRBJ2-4, with 9 bases lining up with TRBD2. The CDR3 has 15 residues. J lost 6 bases, V lost 2 bases, and 5 bases had no gene match. CDR1 is MDHEN and CDR2 is SYDVKM in the germline V gene. CDR3 nucleotide sequence: TGTGCCAGCAGTTTACAGGCGGGAGGGCCAAACATTCAGTACTTC. Translating gives CASSLQAGGPNIQYF. Complete variable domain (other parts from reference TRBV28 and TRBJ2-4): DVKVTQSSRYLVKRTGEKVFLECVQDMDHENMFWYRQDPGLGLRLIYFSYDVKMKEKGDIPEGYSVSREKKERFSLILESASTNQTSMYLCASSLQAGGPNIQYFGAGTRLSVL.

V is TRBV7-2 and J is TRBJ1-2, with no clear D. This CDR3 has 14 amino acids. The ends were cut back, 1 base at V and 1 base at J, with 7 bases in the middle. Per germline, CDR1 SGHTA and CDR2 FQGNSA. The CDR3 region is CASSLDGSNYGYTF. The CDR3, as DNA: TGTGCCAGCAGCTTAGATGGCAGTAACTATGGCTACACCTTC.

The chain has TRBV30 and TRBJ2-1, with 8 bases aligning to TRBD2. With V trimmed by 0 bases and J by 7 bases, 8 bases remained unmatched. Germline CDR1 and CDR2: GTSNPN and SVGIG (reference sequence). The CDR3 totals 15 residues. CDR3 nucleotide sequence: TGTGCCTGGAGTGTCGGGGGGGCCAGTAGGAATGAGCAGTTCTTC. Its protein product is CAWSVGGASRNEQFF.

The rearrangement joins TRBV6-1 to TRBJ2-1; D possibly corresponds to TRBD2 (5 bases). Per the germline V gene, CDR1 is MNHNS and CDR2 is SASEGT. With 2 bases removed from V and 6 bases from J, the gap between germline ends came to 14 bases. The CDR3 is 15 amino acids. The CDR3 nucleotides read TGTGCCAGCAGTGAACTGTCTAGCAGCCTCAATGAGCAGTTCTTC. Translating gives CASSELSSSLNEQFF.

V gene TRBV19 combines with J gene TRBJ2-3; 7 nucleotides line up with TRBD1. The CDR3 length is 15 residues. The V segment lost 4 bases and the J segment 1 base; nucleotides outside the gene matches: 5. Germline CDR1 reads LNHDA; CDR2 reads SQIVND (reference sequence). The CDR3 here is CASSNRDRGTDTQYF. The CDR3 DNA follows: TGTGCCAGTAGTAACCGGGACAGAGGCACAGATACGCAGTATTTT.

The chain links TRBV25-1 to TRBJ2-5, with D hard to call. The CDR3 runs to 16 residues. V lost 1 base and J lost 0, with 12 bases in between. CDR1 is MGHDK, CDR2 SYGVNS, per germline. CDR3: CASSESWNQYQETQYF. DNA for the CDR3: TGTGCCAGCAGTGAATCCTGGAACCAGTACCAAGAGACCCAGTACTTC. The complete variable domain, with remaining parts taken from reference TRBV25-1 and TRBJ2-5, reads EADIYQTPRYLVIGTGKKITLECSQTMGHDKMYWYQQDPGMELHLIHYSYGVNSTEKGDLSSESTVSRIRTEHFPLTLESARPSHTSQYLCASSESWNQYQETQYFGPGTRLLVL.

The chain carries TRBV7-9 and TRBJ2-2, with no clear D. The CDR3 sequence is 17 residues long. Germline V lookup: CDR1 SEHNR, CDR2 FQNEAQ (reference sequence). The V and J ends lost 5 bases and 3 bases respectively, with 19 bases between them. CDR3 DNA sequence: TGTGCCAGCAGCGCCCCCGTAATTCCGTTTGACACCGGGGAGCTGTTTTTT. Its protein product is CASSAPVIPFDTGELFF.

This chain connects TRBV4-1 to TRBJ2-6, with D perhaps matching TRBD2 (6 bases). V dropped 1 base and J dropped 2 bases, with 12 bases sitting between them. CDR1 MGHRA and CDR2 YSYEKL come from the germline V gene. The CDR3 has 17 residues. CDR3 in amino acids: CASSQGSWGAGANVLTF. Written as DNA, the CDR3 is TGCGCCAGCAGCCAAGGGTCGTGGGGGGCTGGGGCCAACGTCCTGACTTTC.

The gene calls are TRBV4-3 and TRBJ2-7; D possibly corresponds to TRBD1 (5 bases). Germline V CDR1 and CDR2: LGHNA, YSLEER. The ends were cut back, 3 bases at V and 6 bases at J, with 18 bases in the middle. The CDR3 is 15 residues long. This CDR3 reads CASSQQGETISEQYF. CDR3 in DNA: TGCGCCAGCAGCCAGCAGGGTGAGACCATCTCCGAGCAGTACTTC.

V usage is TRBV30 and J usage is TRBJ1-5; 8 bases align to TRBD1. V trimming: 1 base; J trimming: 1 base; junction bases outside the gene matches: 0. This CDR3 comprises 14 residues. Germline V gene data show CDR1 as GTSNPN and CDR2 as SVGIG (reference sequence). This CDR3 is CAWSGTGSNQPQHF. The CDR3 bases are TGTGCCTGGAGTGGGACAGGGAGCAATCAGCCCCAGCATTTT.

As for this clone: Here the CDR3 omits its conserved ending phenylalanine or tryptophan, so a read error is the likely source. The chain is built from TRBV28 and TRBJ1-2, with D perhaps matching TRBD1 (6 bases). CDR1 is MDHEN and CDR2 is SYDVKM in the germline V gene. The CDR3 extends over 16 amino acids. V lost 11 bases, J lost 1 base, and 23 bases lay in between. In DNA form, the CDR3 reads TGTGCCGCAGCTTTGGGGGGCGAGATCGTTAACTATGGCTACACCCTC. Protein: CAAALGGEIVNYGYTL.

The rearrangement uses TRBV5-1 and TRBJ2-6, with 7 bases identical to TRBD1. The V segment lost 2 bases and the J segment 2 bases; nucleotides outside the gene matches: 4. The CDR3 is made up of 16 amino acids. Germline V gene sequence: CDR1 SGHRS, CDR2 YFSETQ. The CDR3 is CASSLDTGAGANVLTF. The CDR3, as DNA: TGCGCCAGCAGCTTAGACACAGGGGCTGGGGCCAACGTCCTGACTTTC.

The chain uses TRBV6-5 and TRBJ1-2; TRBD1 might be the D (5 bases). Trimming pared 6 bases from V and 4 bases from J, leaving 12 bases between. The germline V gene encodes CDR1 MNHEY and CDR2 SVGAGI. The CDR3 is 13 residues long. The CDR3 loop is CASSQTVFYGYTF. In DNA, the CDR3 is TGTGCCAGCAGCCAGACAGTTTTCTATGGCTACACCTTC.

This clone was seen just once. The chain combines TRBV9 with TRBJ2-2; D perhaps matches TRBD2 (7 bases). Per germline, CDR1 SGDLS and CDR2 YYNGEE. The CDR3 runs to 16 residues. The ends were cut back, 0 bases at V and 3 bases at J, with 12 bases in the middle. The CDR3 nucleotides read TGTGCCAGCAGCGTAGATGGGGGGGCGTACACCGGGGAGCTGTTTTTT. The encoded protein is CASSVDGGAYTGELFF.

The genes are TRBV12-5 and TRBJ2-1, with a tentative D call TRBD1 (6 bases). Germline CDR1 is LGHNT and CDR2 is FRNRAP. The CDR3 consists of 12 residues. The ends were cut back, 2 bases at V and 10 bases at J, with 9 bases in the middle. This CDR3 reads CASGLPQGEQFF. The CDR3 region has the DNA TGTGCTAGTGGTTTGCCACAGGGAGAGCAGTTCTTC.

This chain links TRBV10-3 with TRBJ2-1, with 14 nucleotides matching TRBD2. Germline V CDR1 and CDR2: ENHRY, SYGVKD. The CDR3 has 20 residues. With V trimmed by 2 bases and J by 6 bases, 15 bases remained unmatched. The CDR3 spells CAISERSGLAGGEVGNEQFF. Here the CDR3 DNA reads TGTGCCATCAGTGAGAGATCCGGACTAGCGGGAGGAGAGGTCGGCAATGAGCAGTTCTTC.

J is TRBJ2-1 and V is TRBV12-2; the D segment call TRBD1 is taken from the table without a DNA check. TRBV12-2 is recorded as a pseudogene. The CDR3 totals 15 residues. Written as DNA, the CDR3 is TGTGCAAGTCGCATGAACAGGGATCGGGACAATGAGCAGTTCTTC. It is translated as CASRMNRDRDNEQFF.

The gene calls are TRBV25-1 and TRBJ1-4, with TRBD1 matching 9 bases. V was pared by 9 bases and J by 5 bases, with 1 base of the junction left unmatched. Germline assignment: CDR1 MGHDK and CDR2 SYGVNS. The CDR3 has 12 amino acids. The CDR3 nucleotides are TGTGCCAGGACAGGGGGGAATGAAAAACTGTTTTTT. The encoded protein is CARTGGNEKLFF.

The chain couples TRBV7-6 to TRBJ1-6, with TRBD1 as a possible D gene (6 bases). Looked up from germline, CDR1 is SGHVS and CDR2 is FNYEAQ. Trimming shortened V by 5 bases and J by 7 bases, and 15 bases separated the two germline ends. The CDR3 runs 15 residues. CDR3 sequence: CASSPRTDINSPLHF. The CDR3 nucleotides are TGTGCCAGCAGCCCTCGGACAGATATAAATTCACCCCTCCACTTT. Drawing the rest from reference TRBV7-6 and TRBJ1-6, the complete variable domain is GAGVSQSPRYKVTKRGQDVALRCDPISGHVSLYWYRQALGQGPEFLTYFNYEAQQDKSGLPNDRFSAERPEGSISTLTIQRTEQRDSAMYRCASSPRTDINSPLHFGNGTRLTVT.

The V and J genes are TRBV24-1 and TRBJ1-5; 7 positions match TRBD1. This CDR3 has 14 residues. Trimming cost V 4 bases and J 3 bases; bases outside gene matches: 2. Germline V gives CDR1 KGHDR, CDR2 SFDVKD. This chain's CDR3 is CATSEGQNNQPQHF. CDR3 sequence (DNA): TGTGCCACCAGTGAGGGACAGAACAATCAGCCCCAGCATTTT.

The rearrangement joins TRBV28 to TRBJ1-2; 7 bases match TRBD1. Losses at the gene ends were 6 bases for V and 5 bases for J; bases not matched to a gene: 9. The CDR3 contains 14 residues. From germline, CDR1 is MDHEN and CDR2 SYDVKM. The CDR3 sequence is CASRETTGRYGYTF. DNA for the CDR3: TGTGCCAGCAGGGAAACGACAGGGAGGTATGGCTACACCTTC.

J is TRBJ1-1 and V is TRBV7-6; 8 bases map to TRBD1. This CDR3 spans 15 amino acids. J gave up 2 bases and V 2 bases, and 4 bases lay outside the gene matches. Germline assignment: CDR1 SGHVS and CDR2 FNYEAQ. The CDR3 here is CASSLRTGSNTEAFF. The DNA for the CDR3 is TGTGCCAGCAGCTTAAGGACAGGGAGTAACACTGAAGCTTTCTTT.

The rearrangement links TRBV5-1 to TRBJ2-3, with 14 bases matching TRBD2. V gave up 4 bases and J gave up 1 base; unmatched junction bases: 5. The germline V gene encodes CDR1 SGHRS and CDR2 YFSETQ. The CDR3 is 17 residues long. CDR3 sequence reads: CASSPGTSGGRTDTQYF. The CDR3 DNA reads as TGCGCCAGCAGCCCTGGGACTAGCGGGGGCCGCACAGATACGCAGTATTTT.

V gene TRBV30 combines with J gene TRBJ2-6; tentatively, D is TRBD2 (5 bases). Between the trimmed V and J ends, which lost 3 bases and 3 bases, there was a span of 12 bases. The CDR3 loop spans 15 amino acids. Germline CDR1 is GTSNPN and CDR2 is SVGIG (reference sequence). The CDR3 protein is CAWRETGIGANVLTF. CDR3 nucleotides: TGTGCCTGGAGAGAAACCGGGATTGGGGCCAACGTCCTGACTTTC.

V is TRBV15 and J is TRBJ1-6; D unresolved. The CDR3 is 14 amino acids. V was trimmed by 0 bases and J by 14 bases, leaving 14 bases between them. Looked up from germline, CDR1 is LNHNV and CDR2 is YYDKDF (reference sequence). CDR3 amino acids: CATSRDRASPSLHF. The CDR3 DNA reads TGTGCCACCAGCAGAGATAGGGCCAGTCCATCCCTCCACTTT. The whole variable domain, remainder taken from reference TRBV15 and TRBJ1-6, is DAMVIQNPRYQVTQFGKPVTLSCSQTLNHNVMYWYQQKSSQAPKLLFHYYDKDFNNEADTPDNFQSRRPNTSFCFLDIRSPGLGDTAMYLCATSRDRASPSLHFGNGTRLTVT.

The chain recombines TRBV6-4 with TRBJ1-1; 7 nucleotides line up with TRBD1. Per the germline V gene, CDR1 is MRHNA and CDR2 is SNTAGT. CDR3 size: 15 residues. V lost 6 bases and J lost 0; bases outside the gene matches: 7. CDR3 amino acids: CASRPQTGVNTEAFF. CDR3 DNA: TGTGCCAGCAGACCTCAAACAGGGGTGAACACTGAAGCTTTCTTT.

The chain uses TRBV7-3 and TRBJ2-2, with D perhaps matching TRBD2 (6 bases). Trimming cost V 6 bases and J 5 bases, with 13 bases left between them. The germline V gene encodes CDR1 SGHTA and CDR2 FQGTGA. This CDR3 comprises 14 residues. The CDR3 reads CASSSPRETGELFF. The CDR3 DNA reads TGTGCCAGCAGTTCCCCACGGGAGACCGGGGAGCTGTTTTTT.

The CDR3 is CASSLQGESGEQYF. The CDR3 bases are TGTGCCAGCAGTTTGCAGGGGGAGTCTGGGGAGCAGTACTTC. The chain joins TRBV6-5 to TRBJ2-7; 7 bases match TRBD1. This CDR3 spans 14 amino acids. V was clipped by 4 bases and J by 7 bases; unmatched bases: 10. Germline loops: CDR1 MNHEY, CDR2 SVGAGI.

The V and J genes are TRBV4-3 and TRBJ2-7; TRBD2 agrees at 10 bases. The CDR3 totals 15 residues. Trimming cost V 3 bases and J 4 bases; bases outside gene matches: 6. Germline loops: CDR1 LGHNA, CDR2 YSLEER. The CDR3 here is CASSQDLAGVYEQYF. The CDR3 DNA sequence: TGCGCCAGCAGCCAGGACCTAGCGGGAGTATACGAGCAGTACTTC.